Listed below are T cell receptor beta chains from one sample, sequenced in a study of cytomegalovirus exposure and HLA in healthy donors. TCRdb's copy holds only in-frame clones and misses some; the assay was immunoSEQ multiplex PCR. The sample lists approximately 97,000 clones, just under 95% seen once, with 0.89% in the top ten. The sequenced material came from PBMCs. These receptors all stem from a woman aged 18-35 years in good health and CMV-seronegative. The CDR3 runs from the conserved cysteine through the conserved F or W. Fields, in order: CDR3 DNA, CDR3 protein, J gene, clone size, D gene, V gene. The D gene is left open where the match is weak. Clone size is given for some rows only: seen once, a few or many times, or a class if the clone is expanded.

DNA: TGCGCCAGCAGCCAAGAAAGGGTACGGGGCACTGAAGCTTTCTTT
CDR3: CASSQERVRGTEAFF
J: TRBJ1-1
size: NA
D: NA
V: TRBV4-3

DNA: TGCGCCAGCAGCGCGGGACACAATGAGCAGTTCTTC
CDR3: CASSAGHNEQFF
J: TRBJ2-1
size: NA
D: NA
V: TRBV5-1

DNA: TGTGCCAGTGGACTAGCGGGCACAGATACGCAGTATTTT
CDR3: CASGLAGTDTQYF
J: TRBJ2-3
size: NA
D: TRBD2
V: TRBV19

DNA: TGTGCCAGCAGTTACTCGACTAGGGGGCCTGAAGCTTTCTTT
CDR3: CASSYSTRGPEAFF
J: TRBJ1-1
size: NA
D: TRBD1
V: TRBV6-6

DNA: TGTGCCAGCAGCCCGGACAGCCTATATAATTCACCCCTCCACTTT
CDR3: CASSPDSLYNSPLHF
J: TRBJ1-6
size: NA
D: NA
V: TRBV7-2

DNA: TGTGCCAGCAGCTTGAATGGGACCCCAGGAGGGACCTATGGCTACACCTTC
CDR3: CASSLNGTPGGTYGYTF
J: TRBJ1-2
size: NA
D: NA
V: TRBV2

DNA: TGTGCCAGCAGCCAAGATCGAGGGCGGTTTCCGGTCAATGAGCAGTTCTTC
CDR3: CASSQDRGRFPVNEQFF
J: TRBJ2-1
size: NA
D: NA
V: TRBV14

DNA: TGTGCCAGCACCCCGAACAGGGATGGCACTGAAGCTTTCTTT
CDR3: CASTPNRDGTEAFF
J: TRBJ1-1
size: NA
D: NA
V: TRBV18

DNA: TGCAGCGCCACAGGGTCCAGGATGAACACTGAAGCTTTCTTT
CDR3: CSATGSRMNTEAFF
J: TRBJ1-1
size: NA
D: NA
V: TRBV29-1

DNA: TGTGCCAGCAGCGTAGATTCAGGAAAACTGTTTTTT
CDR3: CASSVDSGKLFF
J: TRBJ1-4
size: NA
D: NA
V: TRBV9

DNA: TGTGCCAGCAGTGGAAACGGGGAGACCGGGGAGCAGTTCTTC
CDR3: CASSGNGETGEQFF
J: TRBJ2-1
size: NA
D: NA
V: TRBV6-4

DNA: TGTGCCAGCAGCCAGAGGAGCGAGGGTTCACCCCTCCACTTT
CDR3: CASSQRSEGSPLHF
J: TRBJ1-6
size: NA
D: NA
V: TRBV5-4

DNA: TGTGCCAGCAGCCTGACAGGGTCTCACGAGACCCAGTACTTC
CDR3: CASSLTGSHETQYF
J: TRBJ2-5
size: NA
D: TRBD1
V: TRBV6-1

DNA: TGCGCCAGCAGCCATCTGGGACAGGGGGTTGCTGGCTACACCTTC
CDR3: CASSHLGQGVAGYTF
J: TRBJ1-2
size: NA
D: TRBD1
V: TRBV4-1

DNA: TGTGCCAGCAGCTTAGCTAGCGGGAGTTTCCATGAGCAGTTCTTC
CDR3: CASSLASGSFHEQFF
J: TRBJ2-1
size: NA
D: TRBD2
V: TRBV7-2

DNA: TGTGCCAGCAGCGTAGTCGGGAGGGCCACCTACAATGAGCAGTTCTTC
CDR3: CASSVVGRATYNEQFF
J: TRBJ2-1
size: NA
D: TRBD2
V: TRBV9

DNA: TGTGCCAGCAGCACTCGACAGGGCCCCACTGAAGCTTTCTTT
CDR3: CASSTRQGPTEAFF
J: TRBJ1-1
size: once
D: TRBD1
V: TRBV11-1

DNA: TGTGCCAGCAGTGAGATTGGGCAGGGGATAGTGACAGATACGCAGTATTTT
CDR3: CASSEIGQGIVTDTQYF
J: TRBJ2-3
size: NA
D: NA
V: TRBV6-1

DNA: TGTGCCAGCAGTCGATACGGGACAGGGGGCTTATGGCAGCCCCAGCATTTT
CDR3: CASSRYGTGGLWQPQHF
J: TRBJ1-5
size: NA
D: TRBD1
V: TRBV27

DNA: TGTGCCAGCAGTGTAGCAGCGGGAGTTGGAGAGACCCAGTACTTC
CDR3: CASSVAAGVGETQYF
J: TRBJ2-5
size: NA
D: TRBD2
V: TRBV6-1

DNA: TGTGCCAGCAGCTATATTATTGCGGTGAACGCTGAAGCTTTCTTT
CDR3: CASSYIIAVNAEAFF
J: TRBJ1-1
size: NA
D: NA
V: TRBV11-2

DNA: TGCGCCAGCAGCCAAGATGCGACAGGGAGGTATGGCTACACCTTC
CDR3: CASSQDATGRYGYTF
J: TRBJ1-2
size: NA
D: TRBD1
V: TRBV4-3

DNA: TGTGCCAGCAGCTTACCAGGACTAGGCGAGCAGTACTTC
CDR3: CASSLPGLGEQYF
J: TRBJ2-7
size: NA
D: TRBD2
V: TRBV7-9

DNA: TGTGCCAGCAGACCAGAATTCGGGAACTCGGGCACAGATACGCAGTATTTT
CDR3: CASRPEFGNSGTDTQYF
J: TRBJ2-3
size: NA
D: NA
V: TRBV7-2

DNA: TGTGCCAGTAAAAGGGGAACAGGGAACTACGAGCAGTACTTC
CDR3: CASKRGTGNYEQYF
J: TRBJ2-7
size: NA
D: NA
V: TRBV19